These 18 T cell receptor beta chains originate from one sample sequenced in a study of blood T cell repertoires in COVID-19. Some clones are missing from TCRdb's copy, which holds only in-frame ones; the method was immunoSEQ multiplex PCR. The sample shows about 230,000 clones, 80% to 90% of them seen only once. Sequencing was carried out using peripheral blood. Source of these receptors: a man between 25 and 39 years old with COVID-19, enrolled during active disease.

This clone was detected only once. The V and J genes are TRBV14 and TRBJ2-4; the D is unclear. V was pared by 1 base and J by 2 bases, with 6 bases between. The CDR3 contains 14 residues. Germline V gene lookup returns CDR1 SGHDN and CDR2 FVKESK. DNA of the CDR3: TGTGCCAGCAGCCAAGGGGCTTCCAAAAACATTCAGTACTTC. It codes for CASSQGASKNIQYF.

A few counts support this clone. The chain links TRBV5-8 to TRBJ1-2; D is possibly TRBD1 (5 bases). This CDR3 region has 14 residues. V was pared by 4 bases and J by 4 bases, with 14 bases between. Germline-derived CDR1 and CDR2 are SGHTS and YDEGEE. The CDR3 protein is CASSRREWIYGYTF. The CDR3 coding sequence is TGTGCCAGCAGCCGCAGGGAATGGATCTATGGCTACACCTTC.

The chain recombines TRBV4-3 with TRBJ2-7, with TRBD2 identical over 8 bases. The CDR3 has 15 residues. Germline assignment: CDR1 LGHNA and CDR2 YSLEER. V shed 1 base and J 5 bases; nucleotides not matched to a gene: 7. The CDR3 spells CASSQAVSGVNEQYF. For the CDR3, the DNA is TGCGCCAGCAGCCAAGCGGTTAGCGGGGTCAACGAGCAGTACTTC.

The rearrangement joins TRBV15 to TRBJ1-2, with 10 nucleotides matching TRBD1. The germline CDR1 and CDR2 sequences are LNHNV and YYDKDF (reference sequence). The CDR3 extends over 15 amino acids. After removal of 4 bases from V and 6 bases from J, the junction contained 8 bases not matched to a gene. The DNA for the CDR3 is TGTGCCACCAGCATCAGACAGGGGGCACAGAATGGCTACACCTTC. It translates to CATSIRQGAQNGYTF. Supplemented by reference TRBV15 and TRBJ1-2, the full variable domain reads DAMVIQNPRYQVTQFGKPVTLSCSQTLNHNVMYWYQQKSSQAPKLLFHYYDKDFNNEADTPDNFQSRRPNTSFCFLDIRSPGLGDTAMYLCATSIRQGAQNGYTFGSGTRLTVV.

The chain joins TRBV12-5 to TRBJ2-3, with 7 bases aligning to TRBD2. There are 16 residues in the CDR3. The germline gives CDR1 LGHNT, CDR2 FRNRAP. V lost 5 bases to trimming and J lost 2 bases; unmatched junction nucleotides: 10. The CDR3, as DNA: TGTGCTAGTGGTCTCTCCGGGCTAGCGGCCACAGATACGCAGTATTTT. It codes for CASGLSGLAATDTQYF.

V gene TRBV7-2 combines with J gene TRBJ1-2, with TRBD1 as a possible D gene (6 bases). This CDR3 has 18 residues. V gave up 1 base and J gave up 5 bases, with 23 bases separating them. Germline CDR1 is SGHTA and CDR2 is FQGNSA. CDR3 sequence: CASSLGSRRGGFHYGYTF. DNA for the CDR3: TGTGCCAGCAGCTTAGGATCCCGAAGGGGGGGATTCCATTATGGCTACACCTTC. The full variable domain, completed using reference TRBV7-2 and TRBJ1-2, is GAGVSQSPSNKVTEKGKDVELRCDPISGHTALYWYRQSLGQGLEFLIYFQGNSAPDKSGLPSDRFSAERTGGSVSTLTIQRTQQEDSAVYLCASSLGSRRGGFHYGYTFGSGTRLTVV.

This sequence joins TRBV27 and TRBJ2-3, with 14 bases aligning to TRBD2. The CDR3 runs 15 residues. V dropped 7 bases and J dropped 8; count of bases not matched to a gene: 8. Germline CDR1 is MNHEY and CDR2 is SMNVEV (reference sequence). This CDR3 reads CASTKGLAGEGTQYF. Written as DNA, the CDR3 is TGTGCCAGCACCAAGGGACTAGCGGGAGAAGGTACGCAGTATTTT.

This chain joins TRBV6-5 and TRBJ1-3; maybe TRBD1 (5 bases). Germline-derived CDR1 and CDR2 are MNHEY and SVGAGI. The V end lost 1 base, the J end lost 0 bases, and 10 bases lay between the germline ends. There are 16 residues in the CDR3. DNA for the CDR3: TGTGCCAGCAGTTACTTGGGACTGAGCTCTGGAAACACCATATATTTT. Translating gives CASSYLGLSSGNTIYF.

V and J are TRBV5-6 and TRBJ2-1; D is uncertain. The V gene's germline CDR1 is SGHDT and CDR2 YYEEEE. This CDR3 contains 15 residues. Trimming pared 0 bases from V and 4 bases from J, leaving 11 bases between. CDR3 coding DNA: TGTGCCAGCAGCTTGGAGGTGACGGGTTACAATGAGCAGTTCTTC. As protein: CASSLEVTGYNEQFF.

J is TRBJ1-1 and V is TRBV14; TRBD1 aligns across 11 bases. CDR1 and CDR2 (germline): SGHDN, FVKESK. There are 15 residues in the CDR3. V trimming: 0 bases; J trimming: 5 bases; junction bases outside the gene matches: 2. CDR3 sequence reads: CASSQEGQGGTEAFF. The DNA for the CDR3 is TGTGCCAGCAGCCAAGAGGGACAGGGGGGAACTGAAGCTTTCTTT.

The chain carries TRBV7-3 and TRBJ2-2; TRBD2 aligns across 9 bases. V lost 2 bases and J lost 4; bases outside the gene matches: 11. The germline V gene has CDR1 SGHTA and CDR2 FQGTGA. The CDR3 covers 18 residues. CDR3 region: CASSLFPLRGGLTGELFF. DNA for the CDR3: TGTGCCAGCAGCTTATTCCCTCTGCGGGGGGGCCTCACCGGGGAGCTGTTTTTT.

By sample share, this clone is medium-sized. J is TRBJ2-3 and V is TRBV7-9; D is perhaps TRBD2 (7 bases). The V gene lost 6 bases and the J gene lost 4 bases, with 26 bases spanning the gap. From germline, CDR1 is SEHNR and CDR2 FQNEAQ (reference sequence). This CDR3 is 18 amino acids long. The CDR3 protein is CASSLRGRGPTLPDTQYF. CDR3 DNA sequence: TGTGCCAGCAGTCTTAGAGGGCGGGGGCCCACACTACCAGATACGCAGTATTTT. The complete variable domain, with remaining parts taken from reference TRBV7-9 and TRBJ2-3, reads DTGVSQNPRHKITKRGQNVTFRCDPISEHNRLYWYRQTLGQGPEFLTYFQNEAQLEKSRLLSDRFSAERPKGSFSTLEIQRTEQGDSAMYLCASSLRGRGPTLPDTQYFGPGTRLTVL.

There are a few counts of this clone. The chain links TRBV7-9 to TRBJ1-5; D is possibly TRBD1 (6 bases). Germline values: CDR1 SEHNR, CDR2 FQNEAQ (reference sequence). Trimming shortened V by 5 bases and J by 5 bases, and 13 bases separated the two germline ends. The CDR3 consists of 14 residues. The chain's CDR3 is CASSPRGFDQPQHF. CDR3 nucleotide sequence: TGTGCCAGCAGCCCCAGGGGATTCGATCAGCCCCAGCATTTT.

The chain joins TRBV30 to TRBJ2-5; TRBD1 matches 10 bases. This CDR3 contains 16 residues. Germline CDR1 GTSNPN, CDR2 SVGIG (reference sequence). V dropped 0 bases and J dropped 4; count of bases not matched to a gene: 8. The CDR3 bases are TGTGCCTGGAGTGTTACGATAGACAGGGGGCTAGAGACCCAGTACTTC. Amino acid sequence: CAWSVTIDRGLETQYF.

This chain links TRBV3-1 (or the pseudogene TRBV3-2) with TRBJ2-7; TRBD1 matches at 7 bases. Germline values: CDR1 LGHDT, CDR2 YNNKEL (reference sequence). The CDR3 covers 13 residues. The V segment lost 5 bases and the J segment 1 base; nucleotides outside the gene matches: 2. The CDR3 spells CASSGTESYEQYF. CDR3 DNA: TGTGCCAGCAGCGGGACAGAATCCTACGAGCAGTACTTC.

CDR3 nucleotides: TGCGCCAGCAGCTCCACAGGGACAGAAGGCTACACCTTC. Translated: CASSSTGTEGYTF. V usage is TRBV5-1 and J usage is TRBJ1-2; 7 bases align to TRBD1. This CDR3 has 13 amino acids. V lost 3 bases to trimming and J lost 8 bases; unmatched junction nucleotides: 7. Germline V lookup: CDR1 SGHRS, CDR2 YFSETQ.

The chain is built from TRBV11-1 and TRBJ2-5, with a possible D match to TRBD2 (6 bases). Germline CDR1 and CDR2: SGHAT and FQDESV (reference sequence). The CDR3 extends over 14 amino acids. Trimming stripped 5 bases from V and 3 bases from J, with 13 bases between. In DNA, the CDR3 is TGTGCCAGCAGCCCGAGCGGGCGAGAAGAGACCCAGTACTTC. Amino acid sequence: CASSPSGREETQYF.

The chain combines TRBV3-1 (or the pseudogene TRBV3-2) with TRBJ1-2, with TRBD1 matching over 8 bases. The CDR3 contains 15 residues. Germline V CDR1 and CDR2: LGHDT, YNNKEL (reference sequence). The J segment lost 8 bases and the V segment lost 2 bases, leaving 10 bases of the junction unmatched. The CDR3 DNA reads TGTGCCAGCAGCCAACAGGGGGCAGGGCTCTACGGCTACACCTTC. It encodes CASSQQGAGLYGYTF.